This T cell receptor beta chain stems from a study of blood T cell repertoires in COVID-19. As processed by the authors: Reference gene primer amplification in the assay estimated nucleated cell counts. Generated by immunoSEQ multiplex PCR, the TCRdb table keeps only in-frame clones and is missing some. V, J and clone size are those of that table, while D and trimming were read from the DNA. The repertoire holds over 120,000 clones, approximately 88% seen once, with 1.5% to 2% in the top ten. Germline CDR1 is SGHNT and CDR2 is YYREEE (reference sequence). The CDR3 sequence is 15 residues long. With 3 bases clipped from V and 5 bases from J, the junction kept 3 bases outside the gene matches.

The V and J genes are TRBV5-4 and TRBJ2-2; 11 bases line up with TRBD1. This TCR derives from a woman aged 45-65 years with acute or convalescent COVID-19. The sequenced sample was peripheral blood. CDR3: CASSYGQGATGELFF. CDR3 DNA sequence: TGTGCCAGCAGCTATGGACAGGGGGCTACCGGGGAGCTGTTTTTT.